This entry is about one TCR beta chain. The data are from a study of lymphopenia after photon versus proton radiotherapy. Assay: immunoSEQ multiplex PCR; the TCRdb copy retains only in-frame clones and omits some. The sample consists of under 30,000 clones, roughly 89% of them appearing once. Deletions cut 1 base from V and 5 bases from J, with 14 bases between. The germline gives CDR1 KGHSH, CDR2 LQKENI. The CDR3 totals 15 residues. This clonotype originated in a woman aged 60-75 years with cholangiocarcinoma. Some clones in this sample may be carry-over from other donors' samples. The chain uses TRBV18 and TRBJ1-1; no clear D gene. The sequencing used peripheral blood, collected from a patient treated with proton-based radiotherapy. This chain's CDR3 is CASSPLWDTETEAFF. The CDR3 nucleotides read TGTGCCAGCTCACCACTCTGGGATACAGAGACTGAAGCTTTCTTT.